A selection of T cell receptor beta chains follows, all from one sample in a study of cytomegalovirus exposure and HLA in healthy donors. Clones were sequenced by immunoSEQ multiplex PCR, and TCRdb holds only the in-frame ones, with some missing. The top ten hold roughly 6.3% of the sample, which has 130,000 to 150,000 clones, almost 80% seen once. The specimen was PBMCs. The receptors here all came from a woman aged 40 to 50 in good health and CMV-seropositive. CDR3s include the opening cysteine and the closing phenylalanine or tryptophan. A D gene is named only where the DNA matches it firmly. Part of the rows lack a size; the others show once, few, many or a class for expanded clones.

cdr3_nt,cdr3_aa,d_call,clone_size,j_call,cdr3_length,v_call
TGTGCCAGCTCACCACTAGCGGGGGGGCCACGAGAGACCCAGTACTTC,CASSPLAGGPRETQYF,TRBD2,NA,TRBJ2-5,16,TRBV18
TGTGCCAGCAGGGGGTCACGACTAGCTACTACCCACTACTACGAGCAGTACTTC,CASRGSRLATTHYYEQYF,TRBD2,NA,TRBJ2-7,18,TRBV27
TGTGCCACCAGTGGTGGCGGGTTAACTAATGAAAAACTGTTTTTT,CATSGGGLTNEKLFF,NA,NA,TRBJ1-4,15,TRBV15
TGCGCCAGCAGCCCCCCAAAGGGGGCTGACGTTGGTGAGCAGTTCTTC,CASSPPKGADVGEQFF,TRBD1,NA,TRBJ2-1,16,TRBV5-1
TGCGCCAGCAGCTTCACCTTGCTACAGAGGGACAGGGGGCTGGACAATGAGCAGTTCTTC,CASSFTLLQRDRGLDNEQFF,TRBD1,NA,TRBJ2-1,20,TRBV5-1
TGCGCCAGCAGCCCAACAGTAAGTCTCTACGAGCAGTACTTC,CASSPTVSLYEQYF,NA,NA,TRBJ2-7,14,TRBV5-1
TGTGCCAGTACTCGGACAGGGTCCTTTGGAAACACCATATATTTT,CASTRTGSFGNTIYF,TRBD1,NA,TRBJ1-3,15,TRBV19
TGTGCCAGAAGCTTGTACACAGGGGCAATGAACACTGAAGCTTTCTTT,CARSLYTGAMNTEAFF,TRBD1,NA,TRBJ1-1,16,TRBV5-3
TGTGCCAGCAGTTATTGGGACAGGGGCTATGGCTACACCTTC,CASSYWDRGYGYTF,TRBD1,NA,TRBJ1-2,14,TRBV6-5
TGTGCCAGCAGCTTTACGACAGGGCTGACAGATACGCAGTATTTT,CASSFTTGLTDTQYF,TRBD1,NA,TRBJ2-3,15,TRBV7-2
TGTGCCAGCAGCTTAGAACGAGGGGACAGGGACACCGGGGAGCTGTTTTTT,CASSLERGDRDTGELFF,TRBD1,NA,TRBJ2-2,17,TRBV13
TGCGCCAGCAGTGAACTGACCGGAGGAGGGAACACTGAAGCTTTCTTT,CASSELTGGGNTEAFF,NA,NA,TRBJ1-1,16,TRBV10-2
TGTGCCAGCAGTGAATACAGCAGGGGGCTTAACTATGGCTACACCTTC,CASSEYSRGLNYGYTF,TRBD1,NA,TRBJ1-2,16,TRBV6-1
TGCGCCAGCAGCCAAGGGGCAGGGTGGAATTCACCCCTCCACTTT,CASSQGAGWNSPLHF,NA,NA,TRBJ1-6,15,TRBV4-1
TGTGCCAGCAGCCAAGGACTGCCTGACTACGAGCAGTACTTC,CASSQGLPDYEQYF,NA,few,TRBJ2-7,14,TRBV7-9
TGTGCCAGTAGACTAGGGGGTGTCTATGGCTACACCTTC,CASRLGGVYGYTF,NA,NA,TRBJ1-2,13,TRBV19
TGTGCCAGCAGCTTGGTTGCCACAGCTAACTATGGCTACACCTTC,CASSLVATANYGYTF,NA,NA,TRBJ1-2,15,TRBV5-5
TGTGCCAGCGCTGAAGACGGACAATTGAACATTCAGTACTTC,CASAEDGQLNIQYF,NA,medium-sized,TRBJ2-4,14,TRBV28
TGTGCCAGCAGTCCCGGAGGACCTAGCACAGATACGCAGTATTTT,CASSPGGPSTDTQYF,NA,NA,TRBJ2-3,15,TRBV28
TGTGCCAGCACTCCGTCCCGGGGGGCAGGCGGCTACACCTTC,CASTPSRGAGGYTF,NA,NA,TRBJ1-2,14,TRBV6-5
TGTGCCACCAGCAGAGAACAGTTACACTCCTACGAGCAGTACTTC,CATSREQLHSYEQYF,NA,NA,TRBJ2-7,15,TRBV15
TGTGCCAGCAGTTCATGGGCGGGGGTTCTGAACGAGCAGTACTTC,CASSSWAGVLNEQYF,TRBD2,NA,TRBJ2-7,15,TRBV6-1
TGTGCCAGCAGTGAGAGCTATGGCTACACCTTC,CASSESYGYTF,NA,few,TRBJ1-2,11,TRBV2
TGTGCCAGCAGCGTACGAGGGGGGAACACCGGGGAGCTGTTTTTT,CASSVRGGNTGELFF,NA,once,TRBJ2-2,15,TRBV9
TGCGCCAGCAGCTTCGGAGCGGGGGGGCAGGAGACCCAGTACTTC,CASSFGAGGQETQYF,TRBD2,NA,TRBJ2-5,15,TRBV5-1
TGTGCCAGCAGCAAAGAAACTCTGAGACTAGAGACCGGGGGGCCCGTCTACGAGCAGTACTTC,CASSKETLRLETGGPVYEQYF,NA,NA,TRBJ2-7,21,TRBV21-1
TGTGCCAGCAGCCACGGGACAGCCAACGAGCAGTACTTC,CASSHGTANEQYF,TRBD1,NA,TRBJ2-7,13,TRBV7-2
TGTGCCAGCAATTCACGCAAGGTTGAGGACTATGGCTACACCTTC,CASNSRKVEDYGYTF,NA,NA,TRBJ1-2,15,TRBV6-6
TGTGCCAGTCACTCGGGGACAGGGGGCTTCACTGAAGCTTTCTTT,CASHSGTGGFTEAFF,TRBD1,NA,TRBJ1-1,15,TRBV27